This TCR beta chain comes out of a study of blood T cell repertoires in COVID-19. Background on the study: Sites in the United States, Italy and Spain provided acute and convalescent COVID-19 samples.

The V gene end was trimmed by 1 base and the J gene end by 4 bases; junction bases not matched to a gene: 7. CDR3 length equals 16 residues. CDR1 and CDR2 from the germline V gene are LGHNT and FRNRAP. In the original analysis: By means of reference gene primer amplification, nucleated cell counts were estimated. Libraries were prepared by immunoSEQ multiplex PCR; TCRdb keeps only in-frame clonotypes and omits some of them. V and J calls plus clone size are reproduced from that table; the DNA served to infer D and trimming. The sample holds 90,000 or so clones, around 87% seen once. Source material: peripheral blood. The rearrangement uses TRBV12-5 and TRBJ1-2; 9 bases match TRBD1. The origin of this receptor is a human donor in a cohort sampled during active COVID-19. CDR3 sequence (DNA): TGTGCTAGTGGTTTGGGAACCCAGGGACAGGGCTATGGCTACACCTTC. It translates to CASGLGTQGQGYGYTF.